A selection of T cell receptor beta chains follows, all from one sample in a study of control samples from healthy donors and cancer patients. Clones were sequenced by immunoSEQ multiplex PCR, and TCRdb holds only the in-frame ones, with some missing. In the table there are 35,000 to 55,000 clones, approximately 89% of which are singletons. Sequenced input: PBMCs. The receptors originated from a middle-aged woman with head and neck cancer. CDR3s include the opening cysteine and the closing phenylalanine or tryptophan. A D gene is named only where the DNA matches it firmly. Some rows mark clone size as missing; the rest say once, few, many or name a class of expanded clone.

v_gene,abundance,d_gene,j_gene,CDR3aa,CDR3nt
TRBV19,.,TRBD1,TRBJ1-1,CASTQQGGNTEAFF,TGTGCCAGTACCCAACAGGGGGGTAACACTGAAGCTTTCTTT
TRBV4-2,.,.,TRBJ2-6,CASSPPRVTPGANVLTF,TGTGCCAGCAGCCCCCCCAGGGTAACTCCTGGGGCCAACGTCCTGACTTTC
TRBV27,.,TRBD1,TRBJ1-5,CATTDRGFNQPQHF,TGTGCCACCACGGACAGGGGGTTCAATCAGCCCCAGCATTTT
TRBV15,.,.,TRBJ2-3,CATSRLRAWGDTQYF,TGTGCCACCAGCAGGCTGAGAGCCTGGGGCGATACGCAGTATTTT
TRBV28,.,.,TRBJ2-7,CASWGKAGEQYF,TGTGCCAGCTGGGGGAAGGCGGGAGAGCAGTACTTC
TRBV6-1,.,.,TRBJ1-2,CASSVKGVGSNYGYTF,TGTGCCAGCAGTGTAAAGGGTGTGGGATCAAACTATGGCTACACCTTC
TRBV19,.,.,TRBJ2-5,CASSIRDSETQYF,TGTGCCAGTAGTATCAGAGACTCAGAGACCCAGTACTTC
TRBV4-1,.,.,TRBJ2-1,CASRYLAVPYNEQFF,TGCGCCAGCAGGTACTTAGCGGTACCCTACAATGAGCAGTTCTTC
TRBV10-3,few,.,TRBJ1-5,CAIRQGNNQPQHF,TGTGCCATCAGACAGGGCAACAATCAGCCCCAGCATTTT
TRBV6-5,once,.,TRBJ2-1,CASSYRRTTGNEQFF,TGTGCCAGCAGTTACCGCCGGACTACTGGGAATGAGCAGTTCTTC
TRBV19,.,.,TRBJ1-5,CASLASPTLTNQPQHF,TGTGCCAGCCTGGCTTCGCCCACCCTTACTAATCAGCCCCAGCATTTT
TRBV5-4,once,.,TRBJ2-7,CASRFDGVTPGEQYF,TGTGCCAGCCGTTTTGACGGGGTGACTCCGGGCGAGCAGTACTTC
TRBV5-4,.,.,TRBJ2-2,CASSLNTGELFF,TGTGCCAGCAGCTTGAACACCGGGGAGCTGTTTTTT
TRBV24-1,.,.,TRBJ1-5,CATSGGQSNQPQHF,TGTGCCACCAGTGGTGGACAGAGCAATCAGCCCCAGCATTTT
TRBV28,.,.,TRBJ1-2,CASSSGGVRGYTF,TGTGCCAGCAGTTCGGGAGGGGTGAGGGGCTACACCTTC
TRBV27,.,TRBD1,TRBJ1-2,CASRRVGQGGEGYTF,TGTGCCAGCAGACGAGTGGGACAGGGAGGAGAAGGCTACACCTTC